This record looks at one T cell receptor beta chain sequence and its context. Trimming removed 0 bases at V and 8 bases at J, with 8 bases between. Per germline, CDR1 ENHRY and CDR2 SYGVKD. This CDR3 is 14 amino acids long. Clones were read by immunoSEQ multiplex PCR, and TCRdb kept only the in-frame ones, dropping some. The sample carries some 350,000 clones, almost 90% recorded once. These data come from a study of blood T cell repertoires in COVID-19. The genes are TRBV10-3 and TRBJ1-6; possibly TRBD1 for D (5 bases). This clonotype originated in a woman aged 70-85 years with COVID-19, enrolled during active disease. The sample was peripheral blood. DNA for the CDR3: TGTGCCATCAGTGAGTCGGGGGGGGATTCACCCCTCCACTTT. Its translation is CAISESGGDSPLHF.